The source of this T cell receptor beta chain is a study of vaccination and CD4 T cells after COVID-19. The study, taken as a whole, reports: SARS-CoV-2-reactive clonotypes rose nonsignificantly, with the median going from 21 to 38.

As for treatment: roughly 11-day PBMC culture with coronavirus spike peptide pools or control peptides (ViraFEST assay). Cultured CD4+ T cells had their DNA profiled by the Oncomine TCR Beta short-read assay. TCRdb reprocessed the PCR reads via MiXCR and lists one record per CDR3 protein. The table includes approximately 12,000 distinct CDR3 sequences, about 64% detected once. As regards this clonotype: Its specificity is unknown.

What was sequenced was CD4+ T cells from blood, cultured in vitro. The source is a human donor who had recovered from COVID-19.

This CDR3 reads CASSPTLSYNSPLHF. For the CDR3, the DNA is TGTGCCAGCAGTCCGACACTCTCCTATAATTCACCCCTCCACTTT. The V and J genes are TRBV27 and TRBJ1-6; D gene unclear. The germline V and J ends were trimmed by 5 bases and 0 bases, with 8 bases remaining between them. Germline CDR1 MNHEY, CDR2 SMNVEV (reference sequence). There are 15 residues in the CDR3.